These 25 T cell receptor beta chains were sequenced from one sample in a study of shared clonotypes between healthy human individuals. Data came from immunoSEQ multiplex PCR; TCRdb stores just in-frame clones and leaves some out. The sample holds over a million clones, over 95% seen once. Sequencing was performed on naive CD4+ T cells sorted from blood. Subset noted: CD45RA+ positively selected. These receptors all come from a man aged 25 to 45 in good health.

This sequence joins TRBV7-8 and TRBJ1-3; D is uncertain. This CDR3 region has 17 residues. Germline V gives CDR1 SGHVS, CDR2 FQNEAQ. V was cut by 0 bases and J by 0 bases, with 12 bases left in between. Here the CDR3 DNA reads TGTGCCAGCAGCTTAGCACAGCGACTGAACTCTGGAAACACCATATATTTT. This gives the protein CASSLAQRLNSGNTIYF.

The J gene is TRBJ2-2, the V gene TRBV5-1, with 8 positions matching TRBD1. Trimming at V came to 6 bases and at J to 5 bases, leaving 9 bases not matched to a gene. Germline assignment: CDR1 SGHRS and CDR2 YFSETQ. CDR3 length equals 15 residues. The CDR3 DNA follows: TGCGCCAGCAACGCAGGACAGGGCGGAACCGGGGAGCTGTTTTTT. Its translation is CASNAGQGGTGELFF.

The chain is built from TRBV28 and TRBJ1-1, with D maybe TRBD1 (5 bases). V shed 3 bases and J shed 8 bases, with 13 bases lying between them. Germline assignment: CDR1 MDHEN and CDR2 SYDVKM. CDR3 length: 13 residues. CDR3 residues: CASSLGVPREAFF. For the CDR3, the DNA is TGTGCCAGCAGTTTGGGGGTCCCGAGGGAAGCTTTCTTT.

The chain carries TRBV6-5 and TRBJ2-2, with TRBD2 identical over 9 bases. This CDR3 is built from 15 residues. Germline lookup yields CDR1 MNHEY and CDR2 SVGAGI. J was trimmed by 5 bases and V by 3 bases; bases with no gene match: 4. The CDR3 sequence is CASSYSLAGTGELFF. The CDR3 nucleotides are TGTGCCAGCAGTTATTCCCTAGCGGGAACCGGGGAGCTGTTTTTT.

The rearrangement joins TRBV7-8 to TRBJ2-7, with D hard to call. The CDR3 sequence is 13 residues long. V lost 7 bases and J lost 4, with 14 bases in between. Germline loops: CDR1 SGHVS, CDR2 FQNEAQ. CDR3 in amino acids: CASTPNVAYEQYF. DNA of the CDR3: TGTGCCAGCACACCGAATGTTGCATACGAGCAGTACTTC.

The chain carries TRBV5-1 and TRBJ2-1; 7 bases are shared with TRBD2. The junction had 10 bases not matched to a gene; V was cut back by 4 bases and J by 6 bases. The CDR3 loop spans 15 amino acids. The germline gives CDR1 SGHRS, CDR2 YFSETQ. The CDR3 is CASSTGLDGANEQFF. DNA for the CDR3: TGCGCCAGCAGCACCGGACTAGATGGGGCCAATGAGCAGTTCTTC.

J is TRBJ1-5 and V is TRBV10-3; D is unclear. This CDR3 is 14 amino acids long. The V gene lost 4 bases and the J gene lost 0 bases, with 7 bases spanning the gap. Germline V gives CDR1 ENHRY, CDR2 SYGVKD. CDR3 coding DNA: TGTGCCATCAGTGGCCCGGATAGCAATCAGCCCCAGCATTTT. Protein sequence: CAISGPDSNQPQHF.

This chain uses TRBV30 with TRBJ2-7; 9 bases agree with TRBD2. V shed 0 bases, J shed 0 bases, and the junction held 3 bases outside the gene matches. The CDR3 consists of 15 residues. The germline V gene has CDR1 GTSNPN and CDR2 SVGIG (reference sequence). Here the CDR3 DNA reads TGTGCCTGGAGTGTCGGCGGGAGGGACTCCTACGAGCAGTACTTC. Protein product: CAWSVGGRDSYEQYF.

This chain uses TRBV7-7 with TRBJ2-1; D call uncertain. The germline gives CDR1 SSHAT, CDR2 FNYEAQ (reference sequence). The CDR3 is 14 amino acids. V was cut by 1 base and J by 4 bases, with 8 bases left in between. The CDR3 DNA reads as TGTGCCAGCAGCTTAGGACCAGCGTACAATGAGCAGTTCTTC. Amino acid sequence: CASSLGPAYNEQFF. Drawing the rest from reference TRBV7-7 and TRBJ2-1, the complete variable domain is GAGVSQSPRYKVTKRGQDVTLRCDPISSHATLYWYQQALGQGPEFLTYFNYEAQPDKSGLPSDRFSAERPEGSISTLTIQRTEQRDSAMYRCASSLGPAYNEQFFGPGTRLTVL.

The chain recombines TRBV5-1 with TRBJ2-3, with D perhaps matching TRBD1 (5 bases). CDR1 is SGHRS and CDR2 is YFSETQ in the germline V gene. The ends were cut back, 0 bases at V and 3 bases at J, with 11 bases in the middle. The CDR3 totals 15 residues. The CDR3 here is CASSLEWGRTDTQYF. CDR3 coding DNA: TGCGCCAGCAGCTTGGAGTGGGGCCGAACAGATACGCAGTATTTT.

J is TRBJ2-3 and V is TRBV10-1; 12 positions agree with TRBD2. J gave up 3 bases and V 6 bases, and 10 bases lay outside the gene matches. There are 17 residues in the CDR3. From germline, CDR1 is WNHNN and CDR2 SYGVQD (reference sequence). CDR3: CASSATSGSKWTDTQYF. The CDR3, as DNA: TGCGCCAGCAGCGCGACTAGCGGGAGCAAGTGGACAGATACGCAGTATTTT.

The chain links TRBV28 to TRBJ2-3; TRBD2 agrees at 10 bases. Trimming removed 11 bases from V and 8 bases from J; junction bases left unmatched: 10. The CDR3 runs 13 residues. CDR1 is MDHEN, CDR2 SYDVKM, per germline. The CDR3 is CAGGTSAPGTQYF. DNA of the CDR3: TGTGCCGGCGGGACTAGCGCGCCTGGTACGCAGTATTTT.

The chain recombines TRBV11-2 with TRBJ2-4; D is unresolved. This CDR3 is built from 13 residues. V shed 5 bases and J shed 0 bases, with 5 bases lying between them. The V gene's germline CDR1 is SGHAT and CDR2 FQNNGV. The CDR3 protein is CASSTIAKNIQYF. CDR3 nucleotide sequence: TGTGCCAGCAGCACTATAGCCAAAAACATTCAGTACTTC.

This chain connects TRBV25-1 to TRBJ2-3, with 7 nucleotides matching TRBD1. After removal of 8 bases from V and 1 base from J, the junction contained 9 bases not matched to a gene. The CDR3 extends over 15 amino acids. The germline gives CDR1 MGHDK, CDR2 SYGVNS. The CDR3, as DNA: TGTGCCAGCTTGGCGTCGGGACAGCGCACAGATACGCAGTATTTT. It is translated as CASLASGQRTDTQYF.

Comments on this clone: Different DNA sequences within this sample yield the same CDR3. The rearrangement joins TRBV7-3 to TRBJ1-1; D is unresolved. Germline lookup yields CDR1 SGHTA and CDR2 FQGTGA. Trimming took off 5 bases at V and 1 base at J, with 8 bases between the two ends. This CDR3 has 13 residues. The CDR3: CASSPGGNTEAFF. The CDR3 DNA reads TGTGCCAGCAGCCCGGGCGGGAACACTGAAGCTTTCTTT.

V is TRBV15 and J is TRBJ2-3, with D hard to call. Germline V gene data show CDR1 as LNHNV and CDR2 as YYDKDF (reference sequence). The V end lost 0 bases, the J end lost 2 bases, and 9 bases lay between the germline ends. This CDR3 comprises 15 residues. The CDR3, as DNA: TGTGCCACCAGCAGAGATCCGACGTTCACAGATACGCAGTATTTT. Its protein is CATSRDPTFTDTQYF.

The rearrangement links TRBV27 to TRBJ2-1; 7 nucleotides match TRBD2. The CDR3 has 15 residues. Per the germline V gene, CDR1 is MNHEY and CDR2 is SMNVEV (reference sequence). With 8 bases clipped from V and 4 bases from J, the junction kept 11 bases outside the gene matches. Here the CDR3 reads CASCRWSSGYNEQFF. For the CDR3, the DNA is TGTGCCAGCTGCCGGTGGTCTAGCGGTTACAATGAGCAGTTCTTC.

The CDR3 reads CASTAGGQTQYF. The CDR3 bases are TGTGCCAGCACCGCGGGGGGGCAGACCCAGTACTTC. V gene TRBV28 combines with J gene TRBJ2-5, with 9 bases fitting TRBD2. The J segment lost 6 bases and the V segment lost 7 bases, leaving 3 bases of the junction unmatched. Germline V gene data show CDR1 as MDHEN and CDR2 as SYDVKM. This CDR3 spans 12 amino acids.

This chain connects TRBV30 to TRBJ2-7, with 7 nucleotides matching TRBD1. Germline V gene sequence: CDR1 GTSNPN, CDR2 SVGIG (reference sequence). V was clipped by 3 bases and J by 7 bases; unmatched bases: 9. This CDR3 contains 13 residues. The CDR3 sequence: CAWSRRGGGEQYF. CDR3 nucleotides: TGTGCCTGGAGCCGAAGAGGGGGCGGTGAGCAGTACTTC.

The chain uses TRBV27 and TRBJ2-1, with TRBD2 identical over 9 bases. The length of the CDR3 is 16 residues. V lost 1 base to trimming and J lost 1 base; unmatched junction nucleotides: 2. Germline loops: CDR1 MNHEY, CDR2 SMNVEV (reference sequence). DNA of the CDR3: TGTGCCAGCAGTTTATGGGCGGGAGGGTCCTACAATGAGCAGTTCTTC. Translation gives CASSLWAGGSYNEQFF.

About this clone: The junction and the germline gene differ at one end; a read error may be behind it. J is TRBJ1-1 and V is TRBV6-5, with a possible D match to TRBD1 (6 bases). Germline assignment: CDR1 MNHEY and CDR2 SVGAGI. The CDR3 is 15 residues long. DNA for the CDR3: TGTGCCAGCAGTCTCGGGGACACATGGAACGCTGAAGCTTTCTTT. As protein: CASSLGDTWNAEAFF.

The chain links TRBV19 to TRBJ1-5; D is unclear. Trimming removed 3 bases from V and 5 bases from J, with 14 bases in between. Germline-derived CDR1 and CDR2 are LNHDA and SQIVND (reference sequence). CDR3 length equals 15 residues. The CDR3 loop reads CASSIAGSLDQPQHF. For the CDR3, the DNA is TGTGCCAGTAGTATTGCGGGGTCCCTTGATCAGCCCCAGCATTTT.

The J gene is TRBJ1-4, the V gene TRBV5-6, with D uncertain. This CDR3 is built from 14 residues. V was clipped by 2 bases and J by 0 bases, with 5 bases between them. Germline V gives CDR1 SGHDT, CDR2 YYEEEE. The chain's CDR3 is CASSLLATNEKLFF. CDR3 DNA: TGTGCCAGCAGCTTACTTGCAACTAATGAAAAACTGTTTTTT.

V is TRBV5-8 and J is TRBJ2-6; perhaps TRBD1 as D (5 bases). Per the germline V gene, CDR1 is SGHTS and CDR2 is YDEGEE. This CDR3 spans 16 amino acids. Trimming removed 4 bases from V and 4 bases from J, with 15 bases in between. CDR3 loop: CASSNLRAAGANVLTF. In DNA, the CDR3 is TGTGCCAGCAGCAACCTCAGGGCGGCCGGGGCCAACGTCCTGACTTTC.

This chain links TRBV9 with TRBJ2-3, with D unclear. Germline V lookup: CDR1 SGDLS, CDR2 YYNGEE. The CDR3 has 16 amino acids. Trimming shortened V by 0 bases and J by 2 bases, and 13 bases separated the two germline ends. The CDR3 nucleotides read TGTGCCAGCAGCGTAGAGTCCCGGGTCTTCACAGATACGCAGTATTTT. This codes for CASSVESRVFTDTQYF.